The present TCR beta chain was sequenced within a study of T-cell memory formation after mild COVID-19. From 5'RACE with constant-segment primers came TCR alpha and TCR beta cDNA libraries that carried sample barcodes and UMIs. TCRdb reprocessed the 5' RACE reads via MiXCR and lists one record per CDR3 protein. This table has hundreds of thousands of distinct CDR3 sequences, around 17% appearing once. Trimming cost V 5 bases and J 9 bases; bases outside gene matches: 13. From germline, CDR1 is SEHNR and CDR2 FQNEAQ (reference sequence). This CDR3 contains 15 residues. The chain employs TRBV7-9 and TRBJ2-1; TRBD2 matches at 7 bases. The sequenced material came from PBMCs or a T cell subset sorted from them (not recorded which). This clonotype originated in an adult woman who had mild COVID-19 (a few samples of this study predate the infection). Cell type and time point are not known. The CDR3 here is CASSPRGWEGREQFF. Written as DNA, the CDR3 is TGTGCCAGCAGCCCACGTGGATGGGAGGGACGTGAGCAGTTCTTC.